Included here is one TCR beta chain sequence, with context. Its antigen remains unknown. An end of the junction does not agree with germline; a read error may underlie this. Assay: immunoSEQ multiplex PCR; the TCRdb copy retains only in-frame clones and omits some. The sample consists of about 120,000 clones, under 95% of them appearing once. CDR1 is SSHAT, CDR2 FNYEAQ, per germline (reference sequence). The CDR3 length is 13 residues. The entry originates in a study of T cell responses to AZD1222 COVID-19 vaccine. Study results and caveats: Two AZD1222 doses significantly raised spike-specific TCR breadth and depth over controls.

The sequencing here drew on peripheral blood, taken on day 0 of AZD1222 vaccination. The sequence was obtained from an adult in good health. This chain links TRBV7-7 with TRBJ2-7; weak D call: TRBD1 (6 bases). CDR3 sequence reads: CASSLGQLDEQYF. The CDR3 nucleotides read TGTGCTAGCAGCTTAGGACAGCTCGACGAGCAGTACTTC.